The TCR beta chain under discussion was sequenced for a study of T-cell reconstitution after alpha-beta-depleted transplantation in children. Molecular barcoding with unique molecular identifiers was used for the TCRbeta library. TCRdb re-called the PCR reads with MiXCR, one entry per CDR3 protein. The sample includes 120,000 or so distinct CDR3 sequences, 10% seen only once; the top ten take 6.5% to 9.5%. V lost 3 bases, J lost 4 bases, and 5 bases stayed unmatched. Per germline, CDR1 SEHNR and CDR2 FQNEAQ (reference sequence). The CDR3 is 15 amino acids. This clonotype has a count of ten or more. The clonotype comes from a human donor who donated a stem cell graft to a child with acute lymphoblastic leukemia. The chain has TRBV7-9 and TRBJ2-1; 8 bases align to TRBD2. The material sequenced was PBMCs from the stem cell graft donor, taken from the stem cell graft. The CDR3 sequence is CASSFPGLGYNEQFF. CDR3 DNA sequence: TGTGCCAGCAGCTTTCCGGGACTAGGTTACAATGAGCAGTTCTTC.